Listed here are 26 T cell receptor beta chains from one sample, sequenced in a study of CD8 T cells in Susac syndrome. With random hexamers, 0.5 to 1 ug RNA was reverse transcribed. One entry per CDR3 protein, called by TCRdb with MiXCR from the immunoSEQ multiplex PCR reads. The repertoire consists of some 180,000 distinct CDR3 sequences, with 90% to 95% occurring once and the leading ten covering around 0.085%. Sequenced sample: CD4+ T cells from PBMCs. These receptors were obtained from a human donor with Susac syndrome.

The genes are TRBV19 and TRBJ1-2, with D possibly being TRBD1 (6 bases). From germline, CDR1 is LNHDA and CDR2 SQIVND (reference sequence). V lost 9 bases to trimming and J lost 2 bases, with 16 bases between them. This CDR3 is built from 14 residues. The CDR3 spells CASRPAGANYGYTF. Here the CDR3 DNA reads TGTGCCAGCAGACCGGCAGGGGCAAACTATGGCTACACCTTC.

The genes are TRBV5-1 and TRBJ2-5; 9 nucleotides agree with TRBD1. V lost 0 bases and J lost 6; bases outside the gene matches: 6. Germline CDR1 and CDR2: SGHRS and YFSETQ. This CDR3 has 15 amino acids. The CDR3 protein is CASSLATGGGKTQYF. In DNA, the CDR3 is TGCGCCAGCAGCTTGGCCACAGGGGGCGGCAAGACCCAGTACTTC.

This chain connects TRBV20-1 to TRBJ1-2, with no clear D. This CDR3 has 17 residues. Germline-derived CDR1 and CDR2 are DFQATT and SNEGSKA (reference sequence). V was trimmed by 3 bases and J by 5 bases, leaving 25 bases between them. The CDR3: CSAREWGLGGVYYGYTF. The CDR3 DNA reads TGCAGTGCTAGGGAGTGGGGATTGGGAGGCGTGTATTATGGCTACACCTTC.

This chain joins TRBV10-1 and TRBJ1-1; unclear D gene. V was clipped by 0 bases and J by 0 bases, with 8 bases between them. CDR1 is WNHNN, CDR2 SYGVQD, per germline (reference sequence). The CDR3 runs 15 residues. CDR3 loop: CASSESNTLNTEAFF. CDR3 nucleotides: TGCGCCAGCAGTGAGTCGAACACCCTGAACACTGAAGCTTTCTTT.

The gene calls are TRBV20-1 and TRBJ1-3, with D possibly being TRBD1 (5 bases). Germline V gives CDR1 DFQATT, CDR2 SNEGSKA (reference sequence). This CDR3 region has 16 residues. V lost 0 bases and J lost 6, with 18 bases in between. The CDR3 DNA sequence: TGCAGTGCTAGAGACCTCTTCACCCTGGGGGAAAACACCATATATTTT. It is translated as CSARDLFTLGENTIYF.

This chain connects TRBV7-9 to TRBJ2-3; no reliable D call. There are 12 residues in the CDR3. CDR1 is SEHNR, CDR2 FQNEAQ, per germline (reference sequence). V lost 5 bases and J 6 bases, leaving 9 bases between the germline ends. The CDR3: CASSPLPDTQYF. CDR3 sequence (DNA): TGTGCCAGCAGCCCCCTCCCGGATACGCAGTATTTT.

The chain joins TRBV6-5 to TRBJ2-7; D gene ambiguous. V was cut by 0 bases and J by 0 bases, with 9 bases left in between. The CDR3 runs 15 residues. Germline assignment: CDR1 MNHEY and CDR2 SVGAGI. The CDR3 loop is CASSYSRLSSYEQYF. The CDR3 nucleotides are TGTGCCAGCAGTTACTCGCGCCTGAGCTCCTACGAGCAGTACTTC.

V is TRBV5-4 and J is TRBJ2-5; D unresolved. Trimming removed 0 bases from V and 2 bases from J, with 5 bases in between. Germline V gene lookup returns CDR1 SGHNT and CDR2 YYREEE (reference sequence). This CDR3 comprises 13 residues. CDR3 sequence (DNA): TGTGCCAGCAGCTTGGGAGAGCAAGAGACCCAGTACTTC. It yields the protein CASSLGEQETQYF.

This chain joins TRBV4-2 and TRBJ1-1; tentatively, D is TRBD1 (5 bases). V was pared by 0 bases and J by 4 bases, with 15 bases between. The germline gives CDR1 LGHNA, CDR2 YNFKEQ. This CDR3 region has 16 residues. CDR3 loop: CASSQDMYFGGTEAFF. CDR3 DNA: TGTGCCAGCAGCCAAGATATGTATTTCGGGGGCACTGAAGCTTTCTTT.

This chain links TRBV2 with TRBJ1-6; tentatively, D is TRBD1 (5 bases). This CDR3 has 15 residues. V lost 7 bases and J lost 4, with 14 bases in between. Germline V gene lookup returns CDR1 SNHLY and CDR2 FYNNEI. CDR3 coding DNA: TGTGCCAGCACCTTGGGGCAGGGTTATAATTCACCCCTCCACTTT. Protein product: CASTLGQGYNSPLHF.

The rearrangement links TRBV6-1 to TRBJ2-4; D is perhaps TRBD1 or TRBD2 (6 bases each). The germline V and J ends were trimmed by 3 bases and 1 base, with 13 bases remaining between them. The CDR3 extends over 16 amino acids. From germline, CDR1 is MNHNS and CDR2 SASEGT. This chain's CDR3 is CASSDRGLRAKNIQYF. The CDR3 coding sequence is TGTGCCAGCAGTGATCGGGGGCTAAGGGCCAAAAACATTCAGTACTTC.

On this clonotype: The junction shows a germline mismatch at one end, possibly a read error. This chain connects TRBV7-7 to TRBJ2-2; maybe TRBD2 (5 bases). The CDR3 extends over 16 amino acids. Germline values: CDR1 SSHAT, CDR2 FNYEAQ (reference sequence). CDR3 amino acids: CASSLGRTVNTGELFF. The CDR3, as DNA: TGTGCTAGCAGCTTGGGAAGGACTGTGAACACCGGGGAGCTGTTTTTT.

The rearrangement uses TRBV29-1 and TRBJ2-3; D unclear. With 8 bases removed from V and 3 bases from J, the gap between germline ends came to 9 bases. Germline V gene sequence: CDR1 SQVTM, CDR2 ANQGSEA. CDR3 length: 11 residues. The CDR3 nucleotides read TGCAGCTCTTTCCGTACAGATACGCAGTATTTT. This codes for CSSFRTDTQYF.

Worth noting for this clonotype: This is likely a read error, given that the CDR3 carries no conserved phenylalanine or tryptophan at its end. The V and J genes are TRBV5-6 and TRBJ1-5; D is undetermined. Germline values: CDR1 SGHDT, CDR2 YYEEEE. V was pared by 0 bases and J by 4 bases, with 5 bases between. CDR3 length equals 13 residues. The CDR3 bases are TGTGCCAGCAGCTTGGACAGAAATCAGCCCCAGCATTCT. Translated, it gives CASSLDRNQPQHS.

This clonotype appeared once. The V gene is TRBV3-1, the J gene TRBJ2-7, with 9 bases identical to TRBD1. CDR3 size: 15 residues. V trimming: 1 base; J trimming: 4 bases; junction bases outside the gene matches: 5. Germline V gene data show CDR1 as LGHDT and CDR2 as YNNKEL (reference sequence). The CDR3 is CASSQGQGVPYEQYF. CDR3 coding DNA: TGTGCCAGCAGCCAAGGACAGGGGGTCCCTTACGAGCAGTACTTC.

The CDR3 bases are TGCAGTGCTAGGGACAGAGACCAAGAGACCCAGTACTTC. The encoded protein is CSARDRDQETQYF. V is TRBV20-1 and J is TRBJ2-5; TRBD1 might be the D (6 bases). The germline CDR1 and CDR2 sequences are DFQATT and SNEGSKA (reference sequence). V lost 3 bases to trimming and J lost 0 bases, with 8 bases between them. The CDR3 sequence is 13 residues long.

V usage is TRBV5-6 and J usage is TRBJ1-1; no reliable D call. CDR1 and CDR2 from the germline V gene are SGHDT and YYEEEE. Trimming stripped 4 bases from V and 0 bases from J, with 13 bases between. The CDR3 runs 15 residues. The CDR3 coding sequence is TGTGCCAGCAGCCTACAAGGGAGTGTGAACACTGAAGCTTTCTTT. It encodes CASSLQGSVNTEAFF.

This clonotype was counted between two and nine times. V usage is TRBV7-3 and J usage is TRBJ2-7; 11 bases map to TRBD2. This CDR3 is built from 15 residues. The V and J ends lost 5 bases and 4 bases, in that order; junction bases with no gene match: 7. Germline V lookup: CDR1 SGHTA, CDR2 FQGTGA. The DNA of the CDR3 is TGTGCCAGCAGCCCAACTAGCGGGAGTCCTTACGAGCAGTACTTC. This encodes CASSPTSGSPYEQYF.

This chain's CDR3 is CATSSSSGGRYNEQFF. The CDR3 coding sequence is TGTGCCACCAGTTCCTCTAGCGGGGGAAGATACAATGAGCAGTTCTTC. The chain employs TRBV24-1 and TRBJ2-1, with 10 nucleotides matching TRBD2. This CDR3 spans 16 amino acids. Trimming took 6 bases from V and 4 from J; bases not matched to a gene: 8. Germline V gives CDR1 KGHDR, CDR2 SFDVKD.

V and J are TRBV6-5 and TRBJ2-7, with a tentative D call TRBD2 (6 bases). This CDR3 contains 14 residues. V lost 6 bases and J 1 base, leaving 13 bases between the germline ends. In germline, CDR1 is MNHEY, CDR2 SVGAGI. This CDR3 reads CASSPGAGSYEQYF. The CDR3 region has the DNA TGTGCCAGCAGCCCCGGAGCGGGTTCCTACGAGCAGTACTTC.

The chain combines TRBV12-3 or TRBV12-4 with TRBJ2-2; no firm D call. Trimming took 5 bases from V and 2 from J, leaving 12 bases between them. The CDR3 spans 15 residues. CDR3: CASSPSTANTGELFF. CDR3 coding DNA: TGTGCCAGCAGTCCCTCGACTGCAAACACCGGGGAGCTGTTTTTT.

This clonotype has a single count. This rearrangement joins TRBV4-1 to TRBJ1-2, with a tentative D call TRBD1 (5 bases). The CDR3 loop spans 12 amino acids. V gave up 3 bases and J gave up 13 bases, with 15 bases separating them. CDR1 is MGHRA and CDR2 is YSYEKL in the germline V gene. The CDR3 DNA sequence: TGCGCCAGCAGCCACTTTGAAGGGGATTGCACCTTC. Protein: CASSHFEGDCTF.

This chain connects TRBV20-1 to TRBJ2-5; the D is unclear. This CDR3 region has 15 residues. Germline CDR1 is DFQATT and CDR2 is SNEGSKA (reference sequence). The V gene lost 0 bases and the J gene lost 3 bases, with 14 bases spanning the gap. The CDR3 region has the DNA TGCAGTGCTAGAGATACCTTCCCACCCGAAGAGACCCAGTACTTC. Amino acid sequence: CSARDTFPPEETQYF.

This chain links TRBV5-4 with TRBJ2-3, with 9 bases aligning to TRBD2. CDR3 length equals 17 residues. Germline trimming cut 4 bases from V and 2 bases from J; bases unmatched to any gene: 11. In germline, CDR1 is SGHNT, CDR2 YYREEE (reference sequence). The CDR3 bases are TGTGCCAGCAGCCCCGGGACTAGCACCCCGGCCACAGATACGCAGTATTTT. This translates into CASSPGTSTPATDTQYF.

The count of this clonotype is one. The chain links TRBV5-1 to TRBJ1-1; D remains ambiguous. Germline CDR1 and CDR2: SGHRS and YFSETQ. The V end lost 0 bases, the J end lost 0 bases, and 9 bases lay between the germline ends. The CDR3 covers 15 residues. The CDR3 DNA follows: TGCGCCAGCAGCTTGGGGTCACAGATGAACACTGAAGCTTTCTTT. This gives the protein CASSLGSQMNTEAFF.

The chain uses TRBV5-1 and TRBJ2-3, with D hard to call. The CDR3 totals 16 residues. V dropped 0 bases and J dropped 0 bases, with 11 bases sitting between them. Germline assignment: CDR1 SGHRS and CDR2 YFSETQ. CDR3 amino acids: CASSLEAPQSTDTQYF. CDR3 DNA: TGCGCCAGCAGCTTGGAGGCACCCCAAAGCACAGATACGCAGTATTTT.